This T cell receptor beta chain was documented in a study of cytomegalovirus exposure and HLA in healthy donors. Study-wide context: The 120 or so validation repertoires were produced on the same platform as the 650 or so repertoires of the first cohort. This was reported in a later analysis.

There are 12 residues in the CDR3. V was clipped by 4 bases and J by 1 base, with 7 bases between them. CDR1 is SQVTM and CDR2 is ANQGSEA in the germline V gene. Measured with immunoSEQ multiplex PCR; TCRdb has only the in-frame clones, and not every one. The data show hundreds of thousands of clones, with more than 85% seen just once and about 11% held by the top ten. This sequence was found in a man younger than 35 in good health and CMV-seropositive. The sequencing input was PBMCs. The chain combines TRBV29-1 with TRBJ2-5, with a possible D match to TRBD1 (5 bases). CDR3 region: CSVAGRQETQYF. For the CDR3, the DNA is TGCAGCGTTGCAGGGCGCCAAGAGACCCAGTACTTC.